Presented here are 25 T cell receptor beta chains from one specimen sequenced in a study of T-cell memory formation after mild COVID-19 (dated by TCRdb to 2020 to 2022). Library preparation used 5' RACE. Sequencing used an Illumina NovaSeq 6000. The public sequencing data were trimmed at Q25 with fastp and processed into clonotypes with MiXCR by TCRdb, which kept only in-frame beta chains. Duplicate CDR3 protein sequences are folded into a single record with the most common DNA and genes. In this sample the table shows just under 150,000 distinct CDR3 sequences, roughly 6.3% of which occur a single time. Approximately 2.1% of the sample comes from the top ten. The sequencing input was PBMCs or a T cell subset sorted from them (not recorded which). Receptors originate from an adult woman who had mild COVID-19 (a few samples of this study predate the infection). The sample titles of this study are shuffled in the database, so cell type and time point are left out; the donor was told from shared clones.

This chain joins TRBV7-9 and TRBJ2-1; the match to TRBD1 covers 7 bases. The CDR3 runs 16 residues. V lost 1 base and J lost 5; bases outside the gene matches: 8. Germline-derived CDR1 and CDR2 are SEHNR and FQNEAQ (reference sequence). Here the CDR3 reads CASSLEAGGGHNEQFF. The CDR3 region has the DNA TGTGCCAGCAGCTTAGAGGCAGGGGGTGGCCACAATGAGCAGTTCTTC.

The V gene is TRBV5-5, the J gene TRBJ2-3; no clear D gene. Trimming cost V 4 bases and J 6 bases, with 9 bases left between them. The CDR3 covers 12 residues. Germline CDR1 SGHKS, CDR2 YYEKEE (reference sequence). The CDR3 nucleotides are TGTGCCAGCAGCCCGATAATCGATACGCAGTATTTT. It is translated as CASSPIIDTQYF. Full variable domain (missing parts from reference TRBV5-5 and TRBJ2-3): DAGVTQSPTHLIKTRGQQVTLRCSPISGHKSVSWYQQVLGQGPQFIFQYYEKEERGRGNFPDRFSARQFPNYSSELNVNALLLGDSALYLCASSPIIDTQYFGPGTRLTVL.

In this sample, this clonotype turned up once. This chain uses TRBV2 with TRBJ1-5; a possible D gene is TRBD1 (5 bases). Germline V lookup: CDR1 SNHLY, CDR2 FYNNEI. Between the trimmed V and J ends, which lost 3 bases and 4 bases, there was a span of 7 bases. There are 13 residues in the CDR3. The CDR3 nucleotides read TGTGCCAGCAGTGAGGAGGGGAATCAGCCCCAGCATTTT. Translating it yields CASSEEGNQPQHF.

This clonotype was observed a handful of times. The chain is built from TRBV7-2 and TRBJ2-3; TRBD2 might be the D (6 bases). The CDR3 extends over 16 amino acids. Germline lookup yields CDR1 SGHTA and CDR2 FQGNSA. Between the trimmed V and J ends, which lost 8 bases and 6 bases, there was a span of 24 bases. For the CDR3, the DNA is TGTGCCAGCTTCGAGATGGCCCAATGGGGGGTGGATACGCAGTATTTT. Residues: CASFEMAQWGVDTQYF.

This clonotype was observed at least ten times. The V call is TRBV9, the J call TRBJ2-2, with D perhaps TRBD1 (5 bases). The CDR3 contains 16 residues. Per germline, CDR1 SGDLS and CDR2 YYNGEE. The V gene lost 4 bases and the J gene lost 3 bases, with 16 bases spanning the gap. The CDR3 region has the DNA TGTGCCAGCAGCCTTTCCTCCAGGGTGGACACCGGGGAGCTGTTTTTT. Translating it yields CASSLSSRVDTGELFF.

This clonotype has ten or more counts. The rearrangement uses TRBV12-3 or TRBV12-4 and TRBJ2-1; D may be TRBD2 (6 bases). V lost 2 bases and J 4 bases, leaving 9 bases between the germline ends. The CDR3 length is 14 residues. In DNA, the CDR3 is TGTGCCAGCAGTTTATTAGCGGAGTACAATGAGCAGTTCTTC. Its protein product is CASSLLAEYNEQFF.

This clonotype has at least ten counts. V and J are TRBV5-6 and TRBJ1-1; perhaps TRBD1 as D (5 bases). The germline V gene encodes CDR1 SGHDT and CDR2 YYEEEE. The CDR3 runs to 14 residues. Trimming pared 4 bases from V and 7 bases from J, leaving 17 bases between. The DNA for the CDR3 is TGTGCCAGCAGCGCGACCGGGACCAAAGTTGAAGCTTTCTTT. Its protein is CASSATGTKVEAFF.

In this sample, this clonotype turned up a few times. The chain joins TRBV9 to TRBJ2-7; weak D call: TRBD1 (6 bases). V lost 3 bases and J 2 bases, leaving 18 bases between the germline ends. Germline loops: CDR1 SGDLS, CDR2 YYNGEE. The CDR3 sequence is 16 residues long. In nucleotides, the CDR3 is TGTGCCAGCAGCGCAGGAAACTCGGGGACAACCTACGAGCAGTACTTC. Protein sequence: CASSAGNSGTTYEQYF.

This clonotype was counted many times. The chain carries TRBV12-3 or TRBV12-4 and TRBJ2-1; D may be TRBD1 (5 bases). The CDR3 consists of 15 residues. The V end was cut by 3 bases, the J end by 2 bases, with 11 bases between. The CDR3 loop reads CASSLGQGPYNEQFF. Here the CDR3 DNA reads TGTGCCAGCAGTTTGGGTCAGGGCCCCTACAATGAGCAGTTCTTC.

At least ten counts were recorded for this clonotype. The rearrangement uses TRBV12-3 or TRBV12-4 and TRBJ1-1; D might be TRBD1 (5 bases). The V and J ends lost 6 bases and 0 bases respectively, with 11 bases between them. The CDR3 sequence is 14 residues long. The DNA of the CDR3 is TGTGCCAGCAGCCCGACCAGGGTGAACACTGAAGCTTTCTTT. Protein: CASSPTRVNTEAFF.

This clonotype has a handful of counts. This chain joins TRBV19 and TRBJ2-2; D is possibly TRBD1 (5 bases). CDR1 is LNHDA, CDR2 SQIVND, per germline (reference sequence). This CDR3 has 14 amino acids. V was pared by 3 bases and J by 4 bases, with 9 bases between. The CDR3 region has the DNA TGTGCCAGTAGTATTGGGGCAGGCACCGGGGAGCTGTTTTTT. As protein: CASSIGAGTGELFF.

The sample holds many counts of this clonotype. The V call is TRBV12-3 or TRBV12-4, the J call TRBJ2-3; 9 bases fit TRBD2. The CDR3 runs 14 residues. The trim removed 4 bases at V and 4 bases at J, leaving 3 bases unmatched. This CDR3 reads CASSWSSGADTQYF. In DNA, the CDR3 is TGTGCCAGCAGTTGGTCTAGCGGGGCAGATACGCAGTATTTT.

On this clonotype: A much more abundant neighbour one base away suggests this may be a read error. V gene TRBV12-3 or TRBV12-4 combines with J gene TRBJ1-5; a weak D match, TRBD1 (6 bases). The CDR3 contains 16 residues. The CDR3 reads CDSSDRQAMANQPQHF. The CDR3 DNA reads as TGTGACAGCAGTGACAGACAGGCAATGGCCAATCAGCCCCAGCATTTT.

This clonotype was picked up many times. The chain has TRBV5-1 and TRBJ2-7; D call uncertain. The CDR3 extends over 11 amino acids. From germline, CDR1 is SGHRS and CDR2 YFSETQ. V shed 0 bases and J shed 5 bases, with 3 bases lying between them. The chain's CDR3 is CASSLGHEQYF. CDR3 nucleotides: TGCGCCAGCAGCTTGGGCCACGAGCAGTACTTC.

This clonotype has a handful of counts. The chain employs TRBV4-3 and TRBJ1-5, with 7 positions matching TRBD1. This CDR3 region has 14 residues. J lost 8 bases, V lost 3 bases, and 7 bases had no gene match. The germline V gene encodes CDR1 LGHNA and CDR2 YSLEER. DNA for the CDR3: TGCGCCAGCAGCCACCGACAGGGAGGGGAGCCCCAGCATTTT. Its translation: CASSHRQGGEPQHF.

This clonotype showed up just a few times. The chain employs TRBV7-3 and TRBJ1-4; TRBD1 aligns across 7 bases. Germline values: CDR1 SGHTA, CDR2 FQGTGA. This CDR3 has 14 amino acids. Losses at the gene ends were 5 bases for V and 7 bases for J; bases not matched to a gene: 7. CDR3: CASSIQGMGEKLFF. In DNA form, the CDR3 reads TGTGCCAGCAGCATACAGGGGATGGGTGAAAAACTGTTTTTT.

In nucleotides, the CDR3 is TGTGCCAGCAGCCCAAGCGGGAGTCCCTACGAGCAGTACTTC. This encodes CASSPSGSPYEQYF. V usage is TRBV7-2 and J usage is TRBJ2-7; 8 bases line up with TRBD2. Germline V gene sequence: CDR1 SGHTA, CDR2 FQGNSA. The CDR3 is made up of 14 amino acids. The V and J ends lost 5 bases and 2 bases, in that order; junction bases with no gene match: 5.

This clonotype was recorded many times. The chain recombines TRBV12-3 or TRBV12-4 with TRBJ2-2; D remains unclear. The CDR3 has 11 residues. V lost 6 bases, J lost 7 bases, and 6 bases lay in between. The CDR3 loop reads CASRQIGELFF. In DNA, the CDR3 is TGTGCCAGCAGACAAATCGGGGAGCTGTTTTTT.

This clonotype appeared many times. The J gene is TRBJ2-5, the V gene TRBV5-1, with D possibly TRBD1 on 6 matching bases. This CDR3 spans 16 amino acids. Germline V lookup: CDR1 SGHRS, CDR2 YFSETQ. The ends were cut back, 3 bases at V and 4 bases at J, with 19 bases in the middle. CDR3 coding DNA: TGCGCCAGCAGCTCCCAGGACAGACGGATAGGAGAGACCCAGTACTTC. This gives the protein CASSSQDRRIGETQYF.

The CDR3 sequence is CSASLPRGNQPQHF. In DNA, the CDR3 is TGCAGTGCCTCGCTGCCTCGGGGTAATCAGCCCCAGCATTTT. This chain joins TRBV20-1 and TRBJ1-5, with D unresolved. V lost 6 bases and J 4 bases, leaving 16 bases between the germline ends. Per germline, CDR1 DFQATT and CDR2 SNEGSKA (reference sequence). The CDR3 consists of 14 residues.

This clonotype was counted at least ten times. V is TRBV12-3 or TRBV12-4 and J is TRBJ2-5, with unresolved D. With 2 bases removed from V and 4 bases from J, the gap between germline ends came to 8 bases. The CDR3 spans 13 residues. The CDR3 nucleotides are TGTGCCAGCAGTTTAAGTAGTGGAGAGACCCAGTACTTC. This gives the protein CASSLSSGETQYF.

In this sample, this clonotype turned up many times. The chain combines TRBV11-2 with TRBJ2-1, with D possibly being TRBD1 (5 bases). V lost 5 bases to trimming and J lost 9 bases, with 14 bases between them. The CDR3 is made up of 13 amino acids. Germline values: CDR1 SGHAT, CDR2 FQNNGV. The DNA for the CDR3 is TGTGCCAGCAGCCTTCAGGGCTTCGGTGAGCAGTTCTTC. Protein product: CASSLQGFGEQFF.

The chain links TRBV3-1 to TRBJ1-1; a possible D gene is TRBD1 (5 bases). V dropped 11 bases and J dropped 4 bases, with 17 bases sitting between them. Germline CDR1 is LGHDT and CDR2 is YNNKEL (reference sequence). The CDR3 is made up of 13 amino acids. CDR3 sequence: CACGRGVGTEAFF. CDR3 in DNA: TGTGCCTGCGGGAGGGGTGTAGGCACTGAAGCTTTCTTT.

This clonotype showed up many times. V gene TRBV29-1 combines with J gene TRBJ1-2; 9 bases align to TRBD1. V shed 8 bases and J 5 bases; nucleotides not matched to a gene: 9. The CDR3 consists of 13 residues. Germline CDR1 SQVTM, CDR2 ANQGSEA. For the CDR3, the DNA is TGCAGCTCAAGTGCGGGACAGGGATATGGCTACACCTTC. It yields the protein CSSSAGQGYGYTF.

This clonotype has ten or more counts. The gene calls are TRBV7-2 and TRBJ2-5; D remains ambiguous. Trimming pared 1 base from V and 5 bases from J, leaving 8 bases between. In germline, CDR1 is SGHTA, CDR2 FQGNSA. This CDR3 contains 13 residues. The DNA of the CDR3 is TGTGCCAGCAGCTTAGAGGGTTGGGAGACCCAGTACTTC. Protein: CASSLEGWETQYF. Drawing the rest from reference TRBV7-2 and TRBJ2-5, the complete variable domain is GAGVSQSPSNKVTEKGKDVELRCDPISGHTALYWYRQSLGQGLEFLIYFQGNSAPDKSGLPSDRFSAERTGGSVSTLTIQRTQQEDSAVYLCASSLEGWETQYFGPGTRLLVL.